The present T cell receptor (beta chain) was sequenced within a study of OX40 agonist ivuxolimab in advanced cancers. Study in general: All patients had ivuxolimab intravenously every 2 weeks at 0.01 to 10 mg/kg.

CDR1 and CDR2 from the germline V gene are SGHNT and YENEEA. V shed 5 bases and J 7 bases; nucleotides not matched to a gene: 8. This CDR3 contains 14 residues. Comment on this clone: Its target is not known.

Study results and limitations: Among T cells, CD8+ cells averaged more expanded clones than CD4+ cells. Low clonal expansion, among the lowest seen, marked partial responders at 0.1-3.0 mg/kg.

Using immunoSEQ multiplex PCR, the repertoire was profiled, and TCRdb retains in-frame clones only, with some absent. This sample has 65,000 to 80,000 clones; roughly nine tenths occur once, and the top ten carry 2% to 2.5%. Patients who had autoimmune disease history or got systemic immunosuppression were left out. The sequence came from an adult with an advanced solid tumor such as melanoma, head and neck, liver or kidney cancer. The gene calls are TRBV11-3 and TRBJ2-7, with 10 bases fitting TRBD1. The sample in question was CD4+ or CD8+ T cells sorted from blood, obtained in a trial of the OX40 agonist ivuxolimab. CDR3 sequence reads: CASSHRTGGGEQYF. CDR3 DNA sequence: TGTGCCAGCAGCCATCGGACAGGGGGAGGAGAGCAGTACTTC.